The TCR beta chain under discussion was sequenced for a study of technical replicates of blood from a handful of donors. Method: immunoSEQ multiplex PCR; TCRdb's copy keeps in-frame clones and lacks some. This table has tens of thousands of clones, 92% appearing once. The receptor's source is a human donor in good health. The sample taken for sequencing was T cells isolated from PBMCs.

The CDR3 DNA sequence: TGTGCCGCGACAGGGGAGTATGGCTACACCTTC. This encodes CAATGEYGYTF. The chain couples TRBV6-5 to TRBJ1-2; 8 positions match TRBD1. This CDR3 is 11 amino acids long. From germline, CDR1 is MNHEY and CDR2 SVGAGI. The J segment lost 5 bases and the V segment lost 11 bases, leaving 4 bases of the junction unmatched.